Sequencing of this TCR beta chain was carried out in a study of T-cell memory formation after mild COVID-19. V lost 3 bases to trimming and J lost 1 base, with 4 bases between them. This CDR3 is 14 amino acids long. From the 5' RACE reads, TCRdb called clonotypes with MiXCR, one entry per CDR3 protein. The sample lists tens of thousands of distinct CDR3 sequences; roughly 12% were seen once. Ten or more counts support this clonotype. The sequenced sample consisted of PBMCs or a T cell subset sorted from them (not recorded which). The clonotype comes from a man between 18 and 29 years old who had mild COVID-19 (a few samples of this study predate the infection). Cell type and time point are not known. The rearrangement links TRBV12-3 or TRBV12-4 to TRBJ2-6; D remains unclear. The CDR3 DNA reads TGTGCCAGCAGTTTCGAATCTGGGGCCAACGTCCTGACTTTC. Translation gives CASSFESGANVLTF.